This is a list of T cell receptor beta chains from one sample in a study of cytomegalovirus exposure and HLA in healthy donors. The assay was immunoSEQ multiplex PCR, and TCRdb's table has in-frame clones only and misses some. There are 150,000 to 250,000 clones in the sample; roughly three quarters occur only once, and roughly 1.2% lies in the top ten. The sequencing sample was made of PBMCs. The origin of the receptors is a woman in her thirties in good health and CMV-seronegative. CDR3s include the opening cysteine and the closing phenylalanine or tryptophan. Fields, in order: clone size, D gene, J gene, V gene, CDR3 DNA, CDR3 protein. D genes are given only for firm matches. Clone sizes are given selectively: once, few, many, or a class where the clone is expanded.

>.|.|TRBJ2-1|TRBV5-1
TGCGCCAGCAGCCTTCTCCTCGATGAGCAGTTCTTC
CASSLLLDEQFF
>.|.|TRBJ2-2|TRBV18
TGTGCCAGCTCACCGGGGGGAAACACCGGGGAGCTGTTTTTT
CASSPGGNTGELFF
>once|.|TRBJ1-2|TRBV4-2
TGTGCCAGCAGCCAAGATCTTGGAGGCTATGGCTACACCTTC
CASSQDLGGYGYTF
>.|.|TRBJ1-1|TRBV4-1
TGCGCCAGCAGCCAAGGGGGAACAGGGAAGAACACTGAAGCTTTCTTT
CASSQGGTGKNTEAFF
>.|.|TRBJ1-5|TRBV10-2
TGCGCCAGCAGTGAGGGCCAGGTCTTCAATCAGCCCCAGCATTTT
CASSEGQVFNQPQHF
>few|TRBD1|TRBJ2-1|TRBV29-1
TGCAGCGCGACTCCGGGACAGGGTGGGAATGAGCAGTTCTTC
CSATPGQGGNEQFF
>.|.|TRBJ2-2|TRBV7-6
TGTGCCAGCAGCCCCCTTGGGGGCATATTGACCGGGGAGCTGTTTTTT
CASSPLGGILTGELFF
>.|TRBD1|TRBJ1-4|TRBV4-1
TGCGCCAGCAGCCAAGATTTGACAGGGGCGTTTAATGAAAAACTGTTTTTT
CASSQDLTGAFNEKLFF
>.|TRBD1|TRBJ2-3|TRBV15
TGTGCCACCAGCAGAGATAGACAGGGGGTGGGCACGCAGTATTTT
CATSRDRQGVGTQYF
>.|TRBD2|TRBJ2-2|TRBV5-1
TGCGCCAGCAGTAGTCTAGCGGGGACCGGGGAGCTGTTTTTT
CASSSLAGTGELFF
>once|.|TRBJ1-2|TRBV6-6
TGTGCCAGCAGCGCCGCGGGGGCCAACTATGGCTACACCTTC
CASSAAGANYGYTF
>.|.|TRBJ1-2|TRBV28
TGTGCCAGCAGTTCCAGGGTTGGCTACACCTTC
CASSSRVGYTF
>.|.|TRBJ2-5|TRBV4-1
TGCGCCAGCAGCCAAGGTCCCCTAACCAAAGAGACCCAGTACTTC
CASSQGPLTKETQYF
>.|TRBD1|TRBJ1-5|TRBV11-3
TGTGCCAGCAGCTACCGGGACAGGGAAGCTCAGCCCCAGCATTTT
CASSYRDREAQPQHF
>.|TRBD2|TRBJ2-7|TRBV6-5
TGTGCCAGCAGCTACCCGACTAGCGGGACCACCTACGAGCAGTACTTC
CASSYPTSGTTYEQYF
>.|.|TRBJ1-2|TRBV5-1
TGCGCCAGCAGCCCGGAGGGGTTGAGCTATGGCTACACCTTC
CASSPEGLSYGYTF
>once|.|TRBJ2-2|TRBV9
TGTGCCAGCAGCGCCCTGATTGGGGGCTCTACCGGGGAGCTGTTTTTT
CASSALIGGSTGELFF
>few|.|TRBJ2-7|TRBV4-3
TGCGCCAGCAGCCGCCTACCAGGTCCCAGCCCCTACGAGCAGTACTTC
CASSRLPGPSPYEQYF
>.|.|TRBJ1-3|TRBV9
TGTGCCAGCAGCCGCCTAGAGGGCTCTGGAAACACCATATATTTT
CASSRLEGSGNTIYF
>.|TRBD2|TRBJ2-4|TRBV15
TGTGCCACCAGCAGAGATTTAACTAGCGGGGACGTCCTAGCCAAAAACATTCAGTACTTC
CATSRDLTSGDVLAKNIQYF
>.|.|TRBJ1-3|TRBV11-2
TGTGCCAGCAGCTTACACGCGGGGTCTGGAAACACCATATATTTT
CASSLHAGSGNTIYF
>.|.|TRBJ2-7|TRBV19
TGTGCCAGTAGTGGGGACAACACCTACGAGCAGTACTTC
CASSGDNTYEQYF
>medium-sized|TRBD1|TRBJ1-4|TRBV5-6
TGTGCCAGCAGCCGGACAGGGGGCGCTGAAAAACTGTTTTTT
CASSRTGGAEKLFF
>.|.|TRBJ2-7|TRBV6-5
TGTGCCAGCAGTTCTACAGGGTTCTACGAGCAGTACTTC
CASSSTGFYEQYF
>.|.|TRBJ1-1|TRBV14
TGTGCCAGCAGCCTCAAGTATGGGGGTTTGGGGGGCACTGAAGCTTTCTTT
CASSLKYGGLGGTEAFF
>.|TRBD2|TRBJ2-1|TRBV25-1
TGTGCCAGCACCCGCCTGGGGGGGTCCTACAATGAGCAGTTCTTC
CASTRLGGSYNEQFF
>.|.|TRBJ2-1|TRBV5-6
TGTGCCAGCAGCTTGTGGGGGCGCAGGTTATCCTACAATGAGCAGTTCTTC
CASSLWGRRLSYNEQFF
>.|.|TRBJ1-5|TRBV19
TGTGCCAGTAGTACGAGCTCTAGCAATCAGCCCCAGCATTTT
CASSTSSSNQPQHF
>.|.|TRBJ1-5|TRBV19
TGTGCCAGTAGTATCACAGGTCGGCCCCAGCATTTT
CASSITGRPQHF
>few|.|TRBJ2-7|TRBV5-1
TGCGCCAGCAGCTTGCGGACAGCCTACGAGCAGTACTTC
CASSLRTAYEQYF
>.|TRBD1|TRBJ2-1|TRBV15
TGTGCCACCAGCGTGATGACAGGGGTCAATGAGCAGTTCTTC
CATSVMTGVNEQFF
>.|.|TRBJ2-6|TRBV4-1
TGCGCCAGCAGCCAAGTGACAGGCGGGCTTGGGGCCAACGTCCTGACTTTC
CASSQVTGGLGANVLTF
>.|TRBD1|TRBJ2-7|TRBV7-8
TGTGCCAGCAGCACAAGACAGGGAAGGACCTACGAGCAGTACTTC
CASSTRQGRTYEQYF
>many|.|TRBJ2-7|TRBV5-1
TGCGCCAGCAGCACCGACAGAGATTTCTACGAGCAGTACTTC
CASSTDRDFYEQYF
>.|.|TRBJ1-2|TRBV6-5
TGTGCCAGCAGTTACTCGAGTGGCGGGGGTGTCTATGGCTACACCTTC
CASSYSSGGGVYGYTF
>.|.|TRBJ1-2|TRBV9
TGTGCCAGCAGCGGAGGATTTAACTATGGCTACACCTTC
CASSGGFNYGYTF
>.|.|TRBJ1-1|TRBV5-1
TGCGCCAGCGGGGGACACTTGAACACTGAAGCTTTCTTT
CASGGHLNTEAFF
>few|.|TRBJ2-1|TRBV2
TGTGCCAGCAGCGAAATAGTCCCGAGGTTCTTC
CASSEIVPRFF
>.|.|TRBJ2-2|TRBV30
TGTGCCTGGAGTCGAGGGCTTAGCACCGGGGAGCTGTTTTTT
CAWSRGLSTGELFF
>few|TRBD2|TRBJ2-7|TRBV10-2
TGCGCCAGCATCAGCCTAGCGGAGTCCTACGAGCAGTACTTC
CASISLAESYEQYF
>once|TRBD2|TRBJ2-3|TRBV6-5
TGTGCCAGCAGTTATGGGCGGGGGAGCACAGATACGCAGTATTTT
CASSYGRGSTDTQYF
>.|.|TRBJ1-2|TRBV28
TGTGCCAGCAGTCTCGCAGGGGTCAATGGCTACACCTTC
CASSLAGVNGYTF
>.|TRBD2|TRBJ2-1|TRBV19
TGTGCCAGTAGTAATGGGGTCGCTCTAGCGGGACCCTACAATGAGCAGTTCTTC
CASSNGVALAGPYNEQFF
>.|.|TRBJ1-6|TRBV9
TGTGCCAGCAGCGACGCCGGGACACATAATTCACCCCTCCACTTT
CASSDAGTHNSPLHF
>.|TRBD2|TRBJ2-1|TRBV7-2
TGTGCCAGCAGTCCCCCGGGACTAGCGGGGGGAAGAGAGCAGTTCTTC
CASSPPGLAGGREQFF
>.|.|TRBJ1-1|TRBV11-2
TGTGCCAGCAGCTTAGTCTGGGGGCAACGGGACACTGAAGCTTTCTTT
CASSLVWGQRDTEAFF
>.|.|TRBJ2-7|TRBV4-1
TGCGCCAGCAGCCAAGATGGGGTGGGGCGGTCCTACGAGCAGTACTTC
CASSQDGVGRSYEQYF
>once|TRBD2|TRBJ2-3|TRBV11-2
TGTGCCAGCAGGGAGACTAGCGCAGATACGCAGTATTTT
CASRETSADTQYF
>many|.|TRBJ1-1|TRBV9
TGTGCCAGCAGCGTAGAACAGAACACTGAAGCTTTCTTT
CASSVEQNTEAFF
>.|.|TRBJ1-5|TRBV2
TGTGCCAGCAGTGCTGCGCCGGGCAATCAGCCCCAGCATTTT
CASSAAPGNQPQHF
>.|TRBD1|TRBJ1-6|TRBV7-8
TGTGCCAGCAGCTTAGGTAACAGGGGGCTAGGTTCACCCCTCCACTTT
CASSLGNRGLGSPLHF
>.|TRBD1|TRBJ2-2|TRBV7-2
TGTGCCAGCAGCCTCGACAGGGGGTTACTGACCGGGGAGCTGTTTTTT
CASSLDRGLLTGELFF
>.|.|TRBJ1-1|TRBV2
TGTGCCAGCATCCTGGACAGTCGGAACACTGAAGCTTTCTTT
CASILDSRNTEAFF
>.|TRBD1|TRBJ2-7|TRBV30
TGTGCCTGGAGCGGGACAGTACAGTACTTC
CAWSGTVQYF
>once|TRBD2|TRBJ2-1|TRBV10-3
TGTGCCCTCGGGACTAGCGGGAGATTCGGCGATGAGCAGTTCTTC
CALGTSGRFGDEQFF